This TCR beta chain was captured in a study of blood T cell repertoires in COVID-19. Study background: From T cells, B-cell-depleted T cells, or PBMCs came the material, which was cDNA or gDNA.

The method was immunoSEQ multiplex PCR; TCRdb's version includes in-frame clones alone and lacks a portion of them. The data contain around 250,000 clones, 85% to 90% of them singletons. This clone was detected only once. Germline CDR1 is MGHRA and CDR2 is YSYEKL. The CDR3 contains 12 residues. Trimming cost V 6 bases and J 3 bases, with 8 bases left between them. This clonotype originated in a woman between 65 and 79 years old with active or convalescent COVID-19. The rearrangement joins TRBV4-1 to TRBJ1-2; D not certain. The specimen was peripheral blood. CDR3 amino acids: CASRGSDYGYTF. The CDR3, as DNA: TGCGCCAGCAGGGGCAGTGACTATGGCTACACCTTC.